Following are 12 T cell receptor beta chains from one sample sequenced in a study of control samples from healthy donors and cancer patients. Here immunoSEQ multiplex PCR was the method, and the copy in TCRdb shows in-frame clones only, minus some. The sample carries 110,000 to 150,000 clones, 75% to 90% recorded once. The sample was blood. Every receptor here comes from a man aged 25 to 45 in good health.

The CDR3 DNA is TGTGCCAGCAGTTACTCTAGCGGGAGCTACGAGCAGTACTTC. It codes for CASSYSSGSYEQYF. The chain recombines TRBV6-5 with TRBJ2-7; 9 nucleotides match TRBD2. Germline V gene sequence: CDR1 MNHEY, CDR2 SVGAGI. V gave up 0 bases and J gave up 3 bases; unmatched junction bases: 0. The CDR3 runs 14 residues.

The CDR3 DNA sequence: TGTGCCAGCAGCGCGGCGACAGCCGAGACCCAGTACTTC. It translates to CASSAATAETQYF. The gene calls are TRBV13 and TRBJ2-5; D might be TRBD1 (5 bases). V was cut by 5 bases and J by 5 bases, with 12 bases left in between. The CDR3 runs to 13 residues. Per germline, CDR1 PRHDT and CDR2 FYEKMQ (reference sequence).

This chain joins TRBV4-1 and TRBJ2-7; D is possibly TRBD1 (6 bases). The CDR3 length is 13 residues. The germline V gene encodes CDR1 MGHRA and CDR2 YSYEKL. V shed 0 bases and J shed 7 bases, with 10 bases lying between them. CDR3 nucleotides: TGCGCCAGCAGCCAAGACCAGGGGTTAGAGCAGTACTTC. This codes for CASSQDQGLEQYF.

The CDR3 sequence is CASKRSPNPSGELFF. In nucleotides, the CDR3 is TGTGCCAGCAAACGATCACCTAATCCGAGCGGGGAGCTGTTTTTT. The rearrangement uses TRBV9 and TRBJ2-2; the D is unclear. V shed 6 bases and J shed 7 bases, with 19 bases lying between them. Germline lookup yields CDR1 SGDLS and CDR2 YYNGEE. CDR3 length: 15 amino acids.

J is TRBJ2-7 and V is TRBV3-1 (or the pseudogene TRBV3-2); TRBD2 aligns across 7 bases. J lost 7 bases, V lost 4 bases, and 1 base had no gene match. The germline CDR1 and CDR2 sequences are LGHDT and YNNKEL (reference sequence). The CDR3 length is 11 residues. The CDR3, as DNA: TGTGCCAGCAGCCCGGGGGGAGAGCAGTACTTC. Amino acids: CASSPGGEQYF.

The V call is TRBV6-2 or TRBV6-3, the J call TRBJ2-2, with TRBD2 matching 12 bases. Germline CDR1 MNHEY, CDR2 SVGEGT. The V segment lost 0 bases and the J segment 2 bases; nucleotides outside the gene matches: 4. This CDR3 has 18 amino acids. CDR3 protein: CASSYSTSGRFNTGELFF. The CDR3 nucleotides are TGTGCCAGCAGTTACTCGACTAGCGGGAGATTCAACACCGGGGAGCTGTTTTTT.

This chain uses TRBV24-1 with TRBJ2-2, with a tentative D call TRBD1 (6 bases). V shed 4 bases and J shed 1 base, with 12 bases lying between them. CDR1 and CDR2 (germline): KGHDR, SFDVKD. CDR3 length: 16 residues. Here the CDR3 reads CATSDRGGQNTGELFF. The DNA of the CDR3 is TGTGCCACCAGTGACAGAGGGGGACAGAACACCGGGGAGCTGTTTTTT.

The genes are TRBV2 and TRBJ1-6, with D hard to call. Germline assignment: CDR1 SNHLY and CDR2 FYNNEI. The CDR3 spans 11 residues. The V gene lost 6 bases and the J gene lost 14 bases, with 11 bases spanning the gap. The CDR3 loop reads CASSPLETLHF. CDR3 in DNA: TGTGCCAGCAGCCCCCTGGAGACCCTCCACTTT.

This clone is a singleton in its sample. The rearrangement links TRBV7-9 to TRBJ2-1; 8 positions match TRBD2. The CDR3 sequence is 15 residues long. Germline V lookup: CDR1 SEHNR, CDR2 FQNEAQ (reference sequence). V dropped 2 bases and J dropped 2; count of bases not matched to a gene: 2. CDR3 protein: CASSLTSGPYNEQFF. Written as DNA, the CDR3 is TGTGCCAGCAGCTTAACTAGCGGTCCCTACAATGAGCAGTTCTTC.

This chain uses TRBV6-2 or TRBV6-3 with TRBJ1-2; possible D gene TRBD1, 6 bases. Looked up from germline, CDR1 is MNHEY and CDR2 is SVGEGT. Trimming took off 0 bases at V and 7 bases at J, with 18 bases between the two ends. The CDR3 has 16 residues. This CDR3 reads CASSYSKSSGAGGYTF. The CDR3 nucleotides are TGTGCCAGCAGTTACTCTAAAAGTTCAGGGGCCGGTGGCTACACCTTC.

V usage is TRBV21-1 and J usage is TRBJ2-7; no check of the table's D call, TRBD2, against the DNA was made. TRBV21-1 is marked as a pseudogene. This CDR3 is 12 amino acids long. The CDR3 spells CASSRGGDEQYF. CDR3 DNA: TGTGCCAGCAGCAGGGGGGGCGACGAGCAGTACTTC.

The rearrangement uses TRBV5-1 and TRBJ1-3, with D perhaps matching TRBD1 (6 bases). This CDR3 region has 16 residues. Trimming removed 4 bases at V and 2 bases at J, with 16 bases between. The germline V gene encodes CDR1 SGHRS and CDR2 YFSETQ. CDR3: CASSVGAQVTGNTIYF. CDR3 nucleotides: TGCGCCAGCAGCGTGGGGGCGCAGGTTACTGGAAACACCATATATTTT.